This T cell receptor (beta chain) came from a study of blood T cell repertoires in COVID-19 (TCRdb year 2020). Concerning the study at large: Samples covering the acute and convalescent phases of COVID-19 were provided by collaborators in the United States, Italy and Spain. The samples were drawn from the first 160 participants of the ongoing ImmuneRACE study and from about 1,200 subjects provided by 6 global collaborators. The sample metadata nearly always contained a de-identified subject ID, COVID-19 status, age in years and sex. The material from the prospective study consisted of cDNA or gDNA derived from T cells, B-cell-depleted T cells, or PBMCs. Deeply sampled blood TCRbeta repertoires from subjects exposed to, actively infected with, or recovered from COVID-19 were included in the dataset. Where available, HLA class I and class II types were taken from metadata supplied by the sample provider and were not determined by assay-based typing. The repertoires were released in a freely available public database intended as a resource for research on the immune response to SARS-CoV-2. Study-wide findings and limitations: The amount of clinical and demographic metadata varied by source and participant and was provided uncurated.

Collaborating institutions collected whole blood in K2EDTA tubes following their own protocols. Collaborator samples were shipped for TCRbeta analysis as frozen whole blood, isolated PBMCs, or DNA extracted from either sample type. This clone was seen more than once but under ten times. The clone's antigen remains unknown. No qualities accompany the bases; no much larger clone lies one base away. TCRbeta CDR3 regions were amplified from genomic DNA by means of the immunoSEQ Assay, a bias-controlled multiplex PCR. The published analysis was carried out like this. The number of nucleated cells in each sample was estimated from the amplification of reference gene primers within the assay. To quantify the absolute abundance of each unique TCRbeta CDR3 rearrangement, sequence reads were collapsed and filtered. Productive Simpson clonality was computed per sample as the square root of Simpson's diversity index over productive rearrangements. Entries here come from immuneACCESS through TCRdb and include only in-frame sequences with V and J called. Some clones fail to appear in such tables; in the studies checked, an unresolved V gene covers under half of the shortfall, and the cause of the remainder is unknown. V, J and clone size are taken as reported in that table, and D and trimming were inferred from the DNA itself. The sample profile shows some 60,000 clones; about nine tenths of them were found once. Clones ranked in the top ten supply approximately 6% of the sample.

The CDR3 sequence holds 17 residues, the cysteine and phenylalanine included. The sequence is cut down to CDR3 DNA, 51 bases in frame from base 1. The germline V gene (reference sequence) specifies SEHNR as CDR1 and FQNEAQ as CDR2. V is cut by 5 bases and J by 5 bases, and the space between the germline ends is 21 bases. The sequencing sample was made of peripheral blood. This sequence was found in a human donor in a cohort sampled during active COVID-19. The V gene is TRBV7-9 and the J gene is TRBJ2-2; D gene: possibly TRBD2, on 6 matching bases. The nucleotide sequence reads TGTGCCAGCAGCGTATCGCTGGGCGGCCGGGGGACCGGGGAGCTGTTTTTT. It codes for CASSVSLGGRGTGELFF.